The clone carrying this T cell receptor (beta chain) was found a few times. Its matching antigen is unknown. The data stem from a study of identical twins. Study findings and constraints: Excess sharing by twins proved weaker in beta out-of-frame sequences.

TCRdb reprocessed the 5' RACE reads with MiXCR, giving one entry per CDR3 protein. This table has 450,000 to 650,000 distinct CDR3 sequences, more than 9% appearing once. CDR3 length: 17 amino acids. Per germline, CDR1 SGHNT and CDR2 YYREEE (reference sequence). V gave up 4 bases and J gave up 0 bases, with 19 bases separating them. These records were also assigned to another study, of yellow fever vaccine responses in identical twins. That work adds: Twins' vaccine T cell response reportedly seemed partly convergent, partly personalized.

This TCR came from a woman between 18 and 29 years old in good health. Input material: PBMCs. This sequence joins TRBV5-4 and TRBJ1-1, with D possibly TRBD1 on 5 matching bases. The DNA for the CDR3 is TGTGCCAGCAGCCGGGCGGCAGGGCGCGACGTGAACACTGAAGCTTTCTTT. It encodes CASSRAAGRDVNTEAFF.